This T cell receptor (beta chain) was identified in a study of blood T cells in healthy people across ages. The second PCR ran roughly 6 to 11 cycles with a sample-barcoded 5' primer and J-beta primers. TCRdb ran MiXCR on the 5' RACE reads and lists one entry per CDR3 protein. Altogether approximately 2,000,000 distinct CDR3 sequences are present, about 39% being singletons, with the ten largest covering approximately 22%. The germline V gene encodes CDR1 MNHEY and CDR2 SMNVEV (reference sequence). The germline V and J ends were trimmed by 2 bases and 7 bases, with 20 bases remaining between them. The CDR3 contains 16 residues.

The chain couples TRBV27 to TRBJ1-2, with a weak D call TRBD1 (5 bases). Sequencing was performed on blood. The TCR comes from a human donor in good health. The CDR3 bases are TGTGCCAGCAGTTTAGGGTCCGGGCAGGGCAGCCGTGGCTACACCTTC. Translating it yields CASSLGSGQGSRGYTF.